This is a list of T cell receptor beta chains from one sample in a study of liver allograft versus peripheral blood T cells. TCRdb fed the reads into MiXCR, producing one record per CDR3 protein. This sample carries 10,000 or so distinct CDR3 sequences, 15% of them seen once, and the ten largest clones take about 3.2%. These receptors were collected from a human patient who had a liver transplant. The T cells may come from the graft donor. Each CDR3 is given with its conserved first and last residue. A D gene is named only where the DNA matches it firmly. Only part of the rows carry a size: once, few, many, or a class if the clone is expanded.

. TRBJ2-1 medium-sized TRBV24-1 TGTGCCACCAGTGACCCCGGGGGAAGCTCCTACAATGAGCAGTTCTTC CATSDPGGSSYNEQFF
. TRBJ2-3 few TRBV10-1 TGCGCCAGTTCGGAGGCCACAGATACGCAGTATTTT CASSEATDTQYF
. TRBJ1-1 many TRBV20-1 TGCAGTGCACGACGCAAGGCCGCTGAAGCTTTCTTT CSARRKAAEAFF
. TRBJ2-1 medium-sized TRBV20-1 TGCTCCCTTGGTTTACCCTCCTACAATGAGCAGTTCTTC CSLGLPSYNEQFF
TRBD2 TRBJ2-2 . TRBV20-1 TGCAGTGCTAGAGATATAAGCGGGGCCTCCACCGGGGAGCTGTTTTTT CSARDISGASTGELFF
. TRBJ1-3 . TRBV12-3/TRBV12-4 TGTGCCAGTCGCCCAGCCGTGGCACGGGCCATATATTTT CASRPAVARAIYF
TRBD1 TRBJ1-2 medium-sized TRBV5-4 TGTGCCAGCAGCTTGGAATCGATGCGGACAGGGGCTACTAACTATGGCTACACCTTC CASSLESMRTGATNYGYTF
TRBD2 TRBJ2-2 many TRBV7-3 TGTGCCAGCAGCTTAAATGTTGGTAGCGGGAGGGAGGAGCTGTTTTTT CASSLNVGSGREELFF
. TRBJ2-5 few TRBV20-1 TGCAGTGCTAGCCGGATACAAGAGACCCAGTACTTC CSASRIQETQYF
TRBD1 TRBJ2-7 medium-sized TRBV6-6 TGTGCCAGCAGTAATTACAGGGGCGAGCAGTACTTC CASSNYRGEQYF
. TRBJ2-1 many TRBV15 TGTGCCACCAGCGGATTGAGCTCCTACAATGAGCAGTTCTTC CATSGLSSYNEQFF
TRBD1 TRBJ1-4 medium-sized TRBV7-2 TGTGCCAGCAGACCGGACAGGGGCGCGGGAAAACTGTTTTTT CASRPDRGAGKLFF
TRBD1 TRBJ1-2 medium-sized TRBV27 TGTGCCAGCAGTCCCCCGGGACAGGGGGTTGGTGCCTATGGCTACACCTTC CASSPPGQGVGAYGYTF
. TRBJ1-4 many TRBV20-1 TGCAGTGCTAGAGTTACAACTAATGAAAAACTGTTTTTT CSARVTTNEKLFF
. TRBJ1-5 medium-sized TRBV12-3/TRBV12-4 TGTGCCAGCAGTTTCGGTAGATCTCAGCCCCAGCATTTT CASSFGRSQPQHF
TRBD1 TRBJ2-3 . TRBV2 TGTGCCAGCAGTCCTAACCCACGACAGGGAGATACGCAGTATTTT CASSPNPRQGDTQYF
TRBD1 TRBJ2-7 few TRBV20-1 TGCAGTGCTAGACAGGGGGCCGGGGAGCAGTACTTC CSARQGAGEQYF
. TRBJ2-1 medium-sized TRBV24-1 TGTGCCACCAGTGGCGGGACGGAATCCTACAATGAGCAGTTCTTC CATSGGTESYNEQFF
TRBD1 TRBJ2-4 medium-sized TRBV18 TGTGCCAGCTCCTCAGTAAACCGGGACAGACAAAACATTCAGTACTTC CASSSVNRDRQNIQYF
. TRBJ2-2 few TRBV20-1 TGCAGTGCTAGGGCAGAATTGAACACCGGGGAGCTGTTTTTT CSARAELNTGELFF
TRBD1 TRBJ2-5 few TRBV12-3/TRBV12-4 TGTGCCAGCAGTTTTTCTGCAGGACAGGGGGCCTTGGAGACCCAGTACTTC CASSFSAGQGALETQYF
. TRBJ1-1 . TRBV20-1 TGCAGTACTACAAGACCGACGGGGAATGAAGCTTTCTTT CSTTRPTGNEAFF
. TRBJ2-3 . TRBV12-3/TRBV12-4 TGTGCCAGCAGTCCTGAGACGAGGGATACGCAGTATTTT CASSPETRDTQYF
. TRBJ2-7 medium-sized TRBV30 TGTGCCTGGTCTGAGGGGGGATCCTACGAGCAGTACTTC CAWSEGGSYEQYF
. TRBJ1-1 medium-sized TRBV6-6 TGTGCCAGCAGTTACCGGGGCGGGGGCTGGGGAGGAGGAGCTTTCTTT CASSYRGGGWGGGAFF
TRBD1 TRBJ1-2 medium-sized TRBV7-2 TGTGCCAGCAGCTTTCCAGGGGGAGATTTGGATGGCTACACCTTC CASSFPGGDLDGYTF
. TRBJ2-3 medium-sized TRBV6-2/TRBV6-3 TGTGCCAGCAGTTATTGGGGAGATACGCAGTATTTT CASSYWGDTQYF
. TRBJ1-4 . TRBV5-5 TGTGCCAGCAGCTTGGGTTGGGACTATAATGAAAAACTGTTTTTT CASSLGWDYNEKLFF
. TRBJ2-7 few TRBV19 TGTGCCAGTAGTATAAGCCGAACCTACGAGCAGTACTTC CASSISRTYEQYF
TRBD2 TRBJ2-1 few TRBV20-1 TGCAGTGCTAGAGTTGGACTAGCGGTGAAGTACAATGAGCAGTTCTTC CSARVGLAVKYNEQFF
. TRBJ2-3 medium-sized TRBV19 TGTGCCAGTAGTATAGGAGCCGGACCCGGCACAGATACGCAGTATTTT CASSIGAGPGTDTQYF
TRBD1 TRBJ2-7 . TRBV5-1 TGCGCCAGCAGCTTGGGCGGACAGGGGGTAGGTTACGAGCAGTACTTC CASSLGGQGVGYEQYF
. TRBJ1-6 few TRBV28 TGTGCCAGCAGTTGGGGAGAACGTAATTCACCCCTCCACTTT CASSWGERNSPLHF
TRBD1 TRBJ1-5 medium-sized TRBV24-1 TGTGCCACCAGCGGACAGGCCGATCAGCCCCAGCATTTT CATSGQADQPQHF
. TRBJ2-3 . TRBV19 TGTGCCAGTACCCGTAGCGGATTAGGCACAGATACGCAGTATTTT CASTRSGLGTDTQYF
TRBD2 TRBJ2-3 . TRBV9 TGTGCCAGCAGCGTAGAACCAGCGGGGTGGACAGATACGCAGTATTTT CASSVEPAGWTDTQYF
. TRBJ1-4 many TRBV12-3/TRBV12-4 TGTGCCAGCAGTCCGGAACTGGGGCCGGGGAATGAAAAACTGTTTTTT CASSPELGPGNEKLFF
. TRBJ1-5 many TRBV19 TGTGCCAGTGTGGATGGGGCAGGAGGTAATCAGCCCCAGCATTTT CASVDGAGGNQPQHF
. TRBJ1-4 . TRBV2 TGTGCCAGCAGTGCTATTCAGGGGAATGAAAAACTGTTTTTT CASSAIQGNEKLFF
TRBD2 TRBJ2-1 medium-sized TRBV27 TGTGCCAGCAGAAATCTAGCGGGAGGATCCTACAATGAGCAGTTCTTC CASRNLAGGSYNEQFF
. TRBJ1-2 few TRBV20-1 TGCAGTGCACTCGACGTGGGCTACACCTTC CSALDVGYTF
. TRBJ2-7 many TRBV11-2 TGTGCCAGCAGCTTCCGAGCCGAAAGCTCCTACGAGCAGTACTTC CASSFRAESSYEQYF
. TRBJ1-1 few TRBV12-3/TRBV12-4 TGTGCCAGCAAGGAAGGGGGGCTCGGGAAGAACGCTGAAGCTTTCTTT CASKEGGLGKNAEAFF
TRBD2 TRBJ2-1 . TRBV5-5 TGTGCCAGCAGCCCCCTTTCTAGCGGGAGAGCTGAGCAGTTCTTC CASSPLSSGRAEQFF
. TRBJ1-2 medium-sized TRBV6-1 TGTGCCAGCAGCGCCCTCCGAAGTGGCTACACCTTC CASSALRSGYTF
TRBD1 TRBJ2-7 . TRBV20-1 TGCAGTGCAACGACAGGGCGTCCGTTGGACGAGCAGTACTTC CSATTGRPLDEQYF
TRBD2 TRBJ2-3 many TRBV20-1 TGCAGTGTAGCGGGAGGAGGGGTCACAGATACGCAGTATTTT CSVAGGGVTDTQYF
TRBD1 TRBJ1-2 medium-sized TRBV19 TGTGCCAGTAGTATTCTCTCCAGACAGGGACAGCCGGGGGATGGCTACACCTTC CASSILSRQGQPGDGYTF
TRBD2 TRBJ2-7 medium-sized TRBV5-6 TGTGCCAGCAGCTTGACTAGCGGGAGGTTAAGCTCCTACGAGCAGTACTTC CASSLTSGRLSSYEQYF
. TRBJ1-1 medium-sized TRBV27 TGTGCCAGCAGTTTCGGACGGACTAAGGTGGGAGCTGAAGCTTTCTTT CASSFGRTKVGAEAFF
. TRBJ2-5 . TRBV7-9 TGTGCCAGCAGTCTAAGAGGGGAGACCCAGTACTTC CASSLRGETQYF
TRBD2 TRBJ2-3 many TRBV6-5 TGTGCCAGCAGCCCCGAAGCGGGAGGTTGGTATTTT CASSPEAGGWYF